The 2 T cell receptor beta chains reported below all come from one sample, sequenced in a study of cytomegalovirus exposure and HLA in healthy donors. The PCR ran on 60 Vbeta and 13 Jbeta primers. Sequencing was performed with immunoSEQ multiplex PCR; in TCRdb, only in-frame clones are kept and a portion is missing. Here the sample spans approximately 59,000 clones, 65% to 80% being singletons. The sample taken for sequencing was PBMCs. All receptors come from a man in his forties in good health and CMV-seropositive.

V usage is TRBV29-1 and J usage is TRBJ1-4, with D possibly being TRBD1 (6 bases). V lost 6 bases to trimming and J lost 10 bases, with 12 bases between them. The CDR3 totals 11 residues. CDR1 and CDR2 (germline): SQVTM, ANQGSEA. The CDR3 reads CSVLQGPKLFF. DNA of the CDR3: TGCAGCGTGCTACAGGGTCCAAAACTGTTTTTT.

This chain uses TRBV14 with TRBJ2-2; TRBD1 aligns across 7 bases. CDR1 SGHDN and CDR2 FVKESK come from the germline V gene. This CDR3 spans 18 amino acids. Trimming took 0 bases from V and 4 from J; bases not matched to a gene: 11. The CDR3, as DNA: TGTGCCAGCAGCCAAGAGTGGTTCAAGGGGGCGAGCACCGGGGAGCTGTTTTTT. Translation gives CASSQEWFKGASTGELFF.